Presented here are 9 T cell receptor beta chains from one specimen sequenced in a study of shared clonotypes between healthy human individuals (dated by TCRdb to between 2020 and 2021). The protocol used for the library was the immunoSEQ multiplex PCR assay. TCRdb retrieved this table from immuneACCESS and kept in-frame rearrangements only. Not all clones are present; in checked studies, unresolved V genes account for under half, and no reason is known for the remainder. Present in this sample are over a million clones, roughly 95% of which were seen just once. The ten largest clonotypes hold approximately 1.2% of the sample. Sequencing input: naive CD4+ T cells sorted from blood. The meaning of the sample's cell subset or site label: CD45RA+ positively selected. The source is a man between 25 and 39 years old in good health.

The V and J genes are TRBV9 and TRBJ1-1, with D uncertain. The V gene lost 0 bases and the J gene lost 0 bases, with 9 bases spanning the gap. The CDR3 is 15 residues long. Germline CDR1 and CDR2: SGDLS and YYNGEE. The CDR3 loop reads CASSVGAGMNTEAFF. The DNA for the CDR3 is TGTGCCAGCAGCGTAGGGGCAGGCATGAACACTGAAGCTTTCTTT.

The chain couples TRBV10-1 to TRBJ1-4, with D possibly being TRBD1 (5 bases). The CDR3 sequence is 15 residues long. Per the germline V gene, CDR1 is WNHNN and CDR2 is SYGVQD (reference sequence). Deletions cut 2 bases from V and 3 bases from J, with 10 bases between. CDR3 region: CASSEGDPANEKLFF. The CDR3 region has the DNA TGCGCCAGCAGTGAGGGGGACCCGGCTAATGAAAAACTGTTTTTT.

The chain recombines TRBV12-5 with TRBJ2-3, with D possibly being TRBD2 (5 bases). Trimming shortened V by 5 bases and J by 4 bases, and 22 bases separated the two germline ends. Germline V gives CDR1 LGHNT, CDR2 FRNRAP. The CDR3 runs 17 residues. CDR3 sequence (DNA): TGTGCTAGTGGTCCCCCGATGGGAGAAGGGATCCCAGATACGCAGTATTTT. As protein: CASGPPMGEGIPDTQYF.

The V and J genes are TRBV5-1 and TRBJ1-2; 10 nucleotides match TRBD1. V lost 3 bases, J lost 8 bases, and 7 bases stayed unmatched. Germline V lookup: CDR1 SGHRS, CDR2 YFSETQ. The CDR3 length is 14 residues. In DNA, the CDR3 is TGCGCCAGCAGCTCGGCCGGGACAGGGGAGGGCTACACCTTC. Protein: CASSSAGTGEGYTF.

Notes on this clone: This CDR3 is also generated by other DNA sequences in the sample. This sequence joins TRBV14 and TRBJ2-3; D gene ambiguous. The CDR3 contains 13 residues. V dropped 4 bases and J dropped 5 bases, with 10 bases sitting between them. Germline V lookup: CDR1 SGHDN, CDR2 FVKESK. CDR3 nucleotides: TGTGCCAGCAGCCCCCGCCCTGGAGATACGCAGTATTTT. Its translation is CASSPRPGDTQYF. Drawing the rest from reference TRBV14 and TRBJ2-3, the complete variable domain is EAGVTQFPSHSVIEKGQTVTLRCDPISGHDNLYWYRRVMGKEIKFLLHFVKESKQDESGMPNNRFLAERTGGTYSTLKVQPAELEDSGVYFCASSPRPGDTQYFGPGTRLTVL.

This rearrangement joins TRBV18 to TRBJ2-3; TRBD1 matches at 9 bases. This CDR3 comprises 17 residues. Germline V gives CDR1 KGHSH, CDR2 LQKENI. V shed 0 bases and J 6 bases; nucleotides not matched to a gene: 10. The CDR3 DNA follows: TGTGCCAGCTCACCACCAAAGGGACAGGGAGCCCCCGATACGCAGTATTTT. It is translated as CASSPPKGQGAPDTQYF.

This clone was counted once. V is TRBV18 and J is TRBJ2-7, with D possibly being TRBD2 (5 bases). The CDR3 length is 14 residues. Trimming took 0 bases from V and 2 from J, leaving 8 bases between them. Germline values: CDR1 KGHSH, CDR2 LQKENI. DNA of the CDR3: TGTGCCAGCTCACCACCGACTATTACCTACGAGCAGTACTTC. It translates to CASSPPTITYEQYF.

This clone has only one observation. The rearrangement links TRBV9 to TRBJ2-1; weak D call: TRBD1 (6 bases). Trimming cost V 3 bases and J 9 bases, with 22 bases left between them. From germline, CDR1 is SGDLS and CDR2 YYNGEE. The CDR3 contains 16 residues. The CDR3 sequence: CASSARPGHIVSEQFF. CDR3 DNA: TGTGCCAGCAGCGCCCGACCGGGACACATCGTGAGTGAGCAGTTCTTC.

This rearrangement joins TRBV27 to TRBJ2-1, with a possible D match to TRBD2 (5 bases). The CDR3 length is 18 residues. Germline assignment: CDR1 MNHEY and CDR2 SMNVEV (reference sequence). Trimming took off 7 bases at V and 0 bases at J, with 22 bases between the two ends. The CDR3 is CASTFISWTRSSYNEQFF. The CDR3 nucleotides are TGTGCCAGCACCTTCATTTCCTGGACTCGAAGCTCCTACAATGAGCAGTTCTTC.